The present TCR beta chain was sequenced within a study of T cell responses to AZD1222 COVID-19 vaccine. Notes on the study in general: White British donors predominated, females outnumbered males, and clonal diversity was possibly underestimated. Variant regions that are unmutated are reportedly the target of nearly half of spike-specific TCRs.

Trimming pared 6 bases from V and 2 bases from J, leaving 12 bases between. The CDR3 runs to 14 residues. CDR1 MNHEY and CDR2 SMNVEV come from the germline V gene (reference sequence). The table came from immunoSEQ multiplex PCR; TCRdb's copy has only in-frame clones and leaves some out. The table records roughly 130,000 clones, around 87% of them present only once. Concerning this clone: Its antigen is as yet unknown.

The V gene is TRBV27, the J gene TRBJ2-3; D gene uncertain. The sample in question was peripheral blood, obtained on day 0 of AZD1222 vaccination. The receptor's source is an adult in good health. The CDR3 nucleotides read TGTGCCAGCAGCCCTAATTTCTCCACAGATACGCAGTATTTT. Protein: CASSPNFSTDTQYF.